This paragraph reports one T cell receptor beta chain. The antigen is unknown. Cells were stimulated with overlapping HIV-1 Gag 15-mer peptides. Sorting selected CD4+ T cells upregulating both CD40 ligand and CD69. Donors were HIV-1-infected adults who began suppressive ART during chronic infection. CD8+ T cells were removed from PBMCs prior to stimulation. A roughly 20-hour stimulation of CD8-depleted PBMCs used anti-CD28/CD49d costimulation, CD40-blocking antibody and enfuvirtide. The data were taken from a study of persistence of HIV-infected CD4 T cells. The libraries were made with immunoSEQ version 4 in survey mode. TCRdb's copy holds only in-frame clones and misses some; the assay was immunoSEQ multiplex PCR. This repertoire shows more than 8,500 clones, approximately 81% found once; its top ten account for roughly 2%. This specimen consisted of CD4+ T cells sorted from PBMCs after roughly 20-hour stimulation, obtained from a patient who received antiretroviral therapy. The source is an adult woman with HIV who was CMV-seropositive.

The CDR3 sequence: CASSPPGHVSTEAFF. The CDR3 nucleotides are TGTGCCAGCTCACCACCGGGGCATGTAAGCACTGAAGCTTTCTTT. The chain carries TRBV18 and TRBJ1-1, with D tentatively TRBD1 (5 bases). The V gene's germline CDR1 is KGHSH and CDR2 LQKENI. Trimming cost V 0 bases and J 4 bases, with 12 bases left between them. The CDR3 has 15 amino acids.